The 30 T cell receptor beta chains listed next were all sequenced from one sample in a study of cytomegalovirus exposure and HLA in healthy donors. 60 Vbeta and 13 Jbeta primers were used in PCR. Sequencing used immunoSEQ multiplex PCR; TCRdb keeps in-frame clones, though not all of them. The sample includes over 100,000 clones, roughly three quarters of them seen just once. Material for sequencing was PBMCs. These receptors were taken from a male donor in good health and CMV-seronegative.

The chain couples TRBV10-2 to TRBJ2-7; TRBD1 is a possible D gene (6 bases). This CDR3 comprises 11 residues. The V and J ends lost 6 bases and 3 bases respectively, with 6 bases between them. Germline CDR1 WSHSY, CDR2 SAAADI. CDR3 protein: CASRDSYEQYF. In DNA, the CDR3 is TGCGCCAGCAGGGACAGCTACGAGCAGTACTTC.

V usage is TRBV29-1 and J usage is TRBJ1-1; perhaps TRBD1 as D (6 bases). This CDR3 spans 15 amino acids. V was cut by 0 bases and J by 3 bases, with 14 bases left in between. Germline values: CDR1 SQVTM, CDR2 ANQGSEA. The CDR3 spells CSVEERAGVHTEAFF. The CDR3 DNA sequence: TGCAGCGTTGAAGAACGGGCAGGGGTCCACACTGAAGCTTTCTTT.

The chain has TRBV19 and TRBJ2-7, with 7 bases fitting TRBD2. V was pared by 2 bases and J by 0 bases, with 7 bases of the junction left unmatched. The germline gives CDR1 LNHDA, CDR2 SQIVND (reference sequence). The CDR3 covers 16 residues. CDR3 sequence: CASSIIGGGSSYEQYF. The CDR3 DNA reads TGTGCCAGTAGTATAATAGGCGGGGGAAGCTCCTACGAGCAGTACTTC.

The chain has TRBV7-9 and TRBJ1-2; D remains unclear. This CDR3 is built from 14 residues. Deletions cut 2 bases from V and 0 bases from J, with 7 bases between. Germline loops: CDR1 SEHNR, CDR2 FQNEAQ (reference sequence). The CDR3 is CASSLIAANYGYTF. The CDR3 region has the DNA TGTGCCAGCAGCTTAATTGCAGCTAACTATGGCTACACCTTC.

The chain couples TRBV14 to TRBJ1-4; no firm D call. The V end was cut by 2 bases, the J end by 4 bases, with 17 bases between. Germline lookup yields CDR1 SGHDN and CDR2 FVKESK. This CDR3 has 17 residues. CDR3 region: CASSQRPVGSVNEKLFF. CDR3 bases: TGTGCCAGCAGCCAAAGGCCTGTTGGCAGCGTTAATGAAAAACTGTTTTTT.

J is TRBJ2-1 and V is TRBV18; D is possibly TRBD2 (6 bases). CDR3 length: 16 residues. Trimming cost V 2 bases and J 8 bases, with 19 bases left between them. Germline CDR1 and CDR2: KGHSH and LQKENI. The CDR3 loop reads CASSPNPGLASDEQFF. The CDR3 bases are TGTGCCAGCTCACCAAACCCCGGCCTAGCGTCTGATGAGCAGTTCTTC.

For the CDR3, the DNA is TGTGCCAGTTGTGAACGGGGGGGAAATACGCAGTATTTT. This gives the protein CASCERGGNTQYF. The chain has TRBV6-5 and TRBJ2-3, with 8 positions matching TRBD2. The CDR3 loop spans 13 amino acids. Germline V gene sequence: CDR1 MNHEY, CDR2 SVGAGI. J was trimmed by 7 bases and V by 9 bases; bases with no gene match: 9.

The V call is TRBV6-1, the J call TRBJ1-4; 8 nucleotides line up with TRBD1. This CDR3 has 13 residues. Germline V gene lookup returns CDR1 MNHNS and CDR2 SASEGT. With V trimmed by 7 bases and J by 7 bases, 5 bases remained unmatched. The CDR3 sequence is CASTTGGVEKLFF. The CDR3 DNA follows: TGTGCCAGCACTACAGGGGGAGTTGAAAAACTGTTTTTT.

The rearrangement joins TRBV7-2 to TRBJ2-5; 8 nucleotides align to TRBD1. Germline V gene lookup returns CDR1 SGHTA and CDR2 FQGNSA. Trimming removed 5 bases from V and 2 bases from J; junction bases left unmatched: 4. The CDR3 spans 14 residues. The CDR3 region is CASSRGQAQETQYF. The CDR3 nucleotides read TGTGCCAGCAGCCGGGGACAGGCGCAAGAGACCCAGTACTTC.

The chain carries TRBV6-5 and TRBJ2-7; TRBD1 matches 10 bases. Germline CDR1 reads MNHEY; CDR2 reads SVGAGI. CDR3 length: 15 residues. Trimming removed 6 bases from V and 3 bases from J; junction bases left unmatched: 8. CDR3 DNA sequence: TGTGCCAGCAGCCATCCGGGACAGGGGAGCTACGAGCAGTACTTC. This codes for CASSHPGQGSYEQYF.

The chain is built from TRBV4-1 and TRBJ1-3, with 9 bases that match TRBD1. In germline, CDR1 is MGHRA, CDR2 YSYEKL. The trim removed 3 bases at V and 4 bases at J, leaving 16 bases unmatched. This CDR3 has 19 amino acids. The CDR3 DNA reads TGCGCCAGCAGCCAGTCCGGGACAGGGCGGTCTCGGGTAGGAAACACCATATATTTT. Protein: CASSQSGTGRSRVGNTIYF.

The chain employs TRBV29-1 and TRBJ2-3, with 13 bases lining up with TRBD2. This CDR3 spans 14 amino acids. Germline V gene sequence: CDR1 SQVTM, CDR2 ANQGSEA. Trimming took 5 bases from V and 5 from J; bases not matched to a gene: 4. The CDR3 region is CSVTGTSGVDTQYF. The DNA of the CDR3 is TGCAGCGTTACCGGGACTAGCGGGGTAGATACGCAGTATTTT.

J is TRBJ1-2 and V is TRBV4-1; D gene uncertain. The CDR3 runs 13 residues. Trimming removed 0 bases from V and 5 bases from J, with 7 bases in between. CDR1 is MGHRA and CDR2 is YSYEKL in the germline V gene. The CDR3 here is CASSQDPGYGYTF. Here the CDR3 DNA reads TGCGCCAGCAGCCAAGATCCGGGGTATGGCTACACCTTC.

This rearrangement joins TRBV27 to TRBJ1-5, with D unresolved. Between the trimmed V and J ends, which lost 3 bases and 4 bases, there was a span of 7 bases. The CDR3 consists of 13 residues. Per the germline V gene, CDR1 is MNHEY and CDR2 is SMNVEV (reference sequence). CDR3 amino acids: CASSFFRNQPQHF. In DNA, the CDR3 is TGTGCCAGCAGTTTCTTCAGGAATCAGCCCCAGCATTTT.

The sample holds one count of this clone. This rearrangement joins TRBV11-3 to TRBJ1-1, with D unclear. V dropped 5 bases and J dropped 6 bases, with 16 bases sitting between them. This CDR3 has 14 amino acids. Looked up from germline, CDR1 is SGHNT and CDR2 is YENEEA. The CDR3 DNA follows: TGTGCCAGCAGCCTACCCGAAGGAGGGCCTGAAGCTTTCTTT. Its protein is CASSLPEGGPEAFF.

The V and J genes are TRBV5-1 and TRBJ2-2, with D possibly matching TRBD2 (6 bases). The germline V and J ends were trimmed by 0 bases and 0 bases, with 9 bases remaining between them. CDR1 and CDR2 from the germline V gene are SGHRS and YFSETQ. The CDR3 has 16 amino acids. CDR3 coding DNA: TGCGCCAGCAGCTTGGAAGCGGGTGCGAACACCGGGGAGCTGTTTTTT. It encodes CASSLEAGANTGELFF.

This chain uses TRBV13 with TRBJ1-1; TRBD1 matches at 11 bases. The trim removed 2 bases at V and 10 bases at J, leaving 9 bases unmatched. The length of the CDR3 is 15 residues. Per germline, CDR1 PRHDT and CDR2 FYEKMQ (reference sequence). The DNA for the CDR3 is TGTGCCAGCAGCTTAACCGGGGACAGGGGGGAATTAGCTTTCTTT. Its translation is CASSLTGDRGELAFF. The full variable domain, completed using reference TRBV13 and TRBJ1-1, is AAGVIQSPRHLIKEKRETATLKCYPIPRHDTVYWYQQGPGQDPQFLISFYEKMQSDKGSIPDRFSAQQFSDYHSELNMSSLELGDSALYFCASSLTGDRGELAFFGQGTRLTVV.

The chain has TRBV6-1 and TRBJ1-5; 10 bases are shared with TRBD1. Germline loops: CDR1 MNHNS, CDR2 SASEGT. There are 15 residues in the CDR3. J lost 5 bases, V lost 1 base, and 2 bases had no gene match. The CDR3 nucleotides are TGTGCCAGCAGTGAAGGGGGGACAGGGGATCAGCCCCAGCATTTT. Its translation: CASSEGGTGDQPQHF.

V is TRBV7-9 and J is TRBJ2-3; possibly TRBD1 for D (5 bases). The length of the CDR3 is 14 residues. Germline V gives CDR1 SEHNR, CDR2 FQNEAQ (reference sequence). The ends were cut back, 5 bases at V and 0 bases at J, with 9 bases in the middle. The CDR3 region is CASSIGQSTDTQYF. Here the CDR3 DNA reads TGTGCCAGCAGCATCGGACAAAGCACAGATACGCAGTATTTT. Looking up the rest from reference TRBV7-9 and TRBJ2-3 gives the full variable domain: DTGVSQNPRHKITKRGQNVTFRCDPISEHNRLYWYRQTLGQGPEFLTYFQNEAQLEKSRLLSDRFSAERPKGSFSTLEIQRTEQGDSAMYLCASSIGQSTDTQYFGPGTRLTVL.

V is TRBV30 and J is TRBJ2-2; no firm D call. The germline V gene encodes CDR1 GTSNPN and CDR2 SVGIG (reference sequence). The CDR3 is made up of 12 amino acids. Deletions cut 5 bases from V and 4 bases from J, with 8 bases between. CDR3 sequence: CAWDLGTGELFF. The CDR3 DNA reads TGTGCCTGGGACTTGGGCACCGGGGAGCTGTTTTTT.

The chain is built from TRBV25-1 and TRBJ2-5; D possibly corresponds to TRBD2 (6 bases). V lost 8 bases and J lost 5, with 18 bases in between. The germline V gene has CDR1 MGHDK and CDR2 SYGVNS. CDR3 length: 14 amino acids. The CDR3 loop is CASPGGGPSETQYF. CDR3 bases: TGTGCCAGCCCCGGGGGAGGTCCTAGTGAGACCCAGTACTTC.

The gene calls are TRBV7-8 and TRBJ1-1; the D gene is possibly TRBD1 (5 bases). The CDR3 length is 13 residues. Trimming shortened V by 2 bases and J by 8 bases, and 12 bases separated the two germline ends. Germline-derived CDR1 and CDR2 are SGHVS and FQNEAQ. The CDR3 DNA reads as TGTGCCAGCAGCTTAACGGGGACTTGGGAAGCTTTCTTT. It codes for CASSLTGTWEAFF.

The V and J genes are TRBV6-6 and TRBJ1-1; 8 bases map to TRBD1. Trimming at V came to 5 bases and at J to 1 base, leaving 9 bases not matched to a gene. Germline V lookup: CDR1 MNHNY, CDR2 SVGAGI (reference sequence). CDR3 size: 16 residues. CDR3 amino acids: CASSTSPGTGNTEAFF. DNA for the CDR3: TGTGCCAGCAGTACCTCACCCGGGACAGGGAACACTGAAGCTTTCTTT.

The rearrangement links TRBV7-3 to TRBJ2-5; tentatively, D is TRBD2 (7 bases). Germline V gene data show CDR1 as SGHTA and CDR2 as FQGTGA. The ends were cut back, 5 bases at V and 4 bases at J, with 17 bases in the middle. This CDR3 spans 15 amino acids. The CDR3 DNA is TGTGCCAGCAGCCCAAACGGGGGGCCGGGAGAGACCCAGTACTTC. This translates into CASSPNGGPGETQYF.

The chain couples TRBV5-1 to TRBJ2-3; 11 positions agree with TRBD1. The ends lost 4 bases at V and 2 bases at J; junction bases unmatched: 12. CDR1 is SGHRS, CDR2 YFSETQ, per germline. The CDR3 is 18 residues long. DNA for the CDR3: TGCGCCAGCAGCCCGGGGACAGGGGGACGGCCGGCCACAGATACGCAGTATTTT. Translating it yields CASSPGTGGRPATDTQYF.

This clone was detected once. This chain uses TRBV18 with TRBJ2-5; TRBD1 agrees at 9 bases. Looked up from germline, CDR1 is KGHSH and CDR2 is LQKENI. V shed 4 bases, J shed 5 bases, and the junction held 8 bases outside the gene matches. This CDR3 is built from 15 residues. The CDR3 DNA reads TGTGCCAGCTCACAAGACCGGACAGGGGCGGAGACCCAGTACTTC. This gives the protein CASSQDRTGAETQYF.

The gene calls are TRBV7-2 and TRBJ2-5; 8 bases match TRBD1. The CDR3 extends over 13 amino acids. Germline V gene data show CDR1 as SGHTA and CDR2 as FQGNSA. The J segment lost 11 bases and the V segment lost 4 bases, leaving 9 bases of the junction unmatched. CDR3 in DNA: TGTGCCAGCAGCTATCTGACAGGGGAAGAGCAGTACTTC. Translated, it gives CASSYLTGEEQYF.

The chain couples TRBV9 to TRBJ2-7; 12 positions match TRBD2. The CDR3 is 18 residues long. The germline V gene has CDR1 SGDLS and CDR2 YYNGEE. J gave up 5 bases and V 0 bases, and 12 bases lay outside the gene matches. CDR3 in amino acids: CASSVGGLAGSGSHEQYF. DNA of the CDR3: TGTGCCAGCAGCGTAGGGGGACTAGCGGGTTCGGGCAGCCACGAGCAGTACTTC.

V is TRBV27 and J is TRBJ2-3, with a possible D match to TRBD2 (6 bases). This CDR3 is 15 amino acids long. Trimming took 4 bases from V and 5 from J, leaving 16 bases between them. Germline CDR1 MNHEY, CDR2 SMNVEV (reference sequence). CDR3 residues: CASSSPGRGGDTQYF. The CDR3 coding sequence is TGTGCCAGCAGTTCCCCTGGGCGGGGCGGAGATACGCAGTATTTT.

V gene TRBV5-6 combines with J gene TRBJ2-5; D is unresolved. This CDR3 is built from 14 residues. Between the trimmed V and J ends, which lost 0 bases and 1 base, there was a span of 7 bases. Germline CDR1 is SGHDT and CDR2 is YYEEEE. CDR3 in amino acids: CASSLESIQETQYF. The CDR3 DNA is TGTGCCAGCAGCTTGGAATCTATCCAAGAGACCCAGTACTTC.